A selection of T cell receptor beta chains follows, all from one sample in a study of blood T cell repertoires in COVID-19. TCRdb's table, derived via immunoSEQ multiplex PCR, lists solely in-frame clones and lacks some. The sample has about 60,000 clones, 82% seen once. Sequencing input: peripheral blood. These receptors all stem from a woman of 80 years or more with acute or convalescent COVID-19. CDR3s include the opening cysteine and the closing phenylalanine or tryptophan. The order of the fields is V gene, D gene, clone size, J gene, CDR3 length, CDR3 protein, CDR3 DNA. The D gene is left open where the match is weak. Only some rows state a clone size, as once, few, many or a class for expanded clones.

v_call: TRBV10-3
d_call: TRBD1
clone_size: -
j_call: TRBJ2-7
cdr3_length: 15
cdr3_aa: CAISESGTGAYEQYF
cdr3_nt: TGTGCCATCAGTGAGTCGGGGACAGGGGCCTACGAGCAGTACTTC

v_call: TRBV6-2/TRBV6-3
d_call: TRBD2
clone_size: -
j_call: TRBJ2-7
cdr3_length: 15
cdr3_aa: CASSYSVAGAYEQYF
cdr3_nt: TGTGCCAGCAGTTACTCGGTAGCGGGGGCCTACGAGCAGTACTTC

v_call: TRBV30
d_call: -
clone_size: -
j_call: TRBJ2-1
cdr3_length: 14
cdr3_aa: CAWSQGIGSNEQFF
cdr3_nt: TGTGCCTGGAGCCAGGGAATTGGATCCAATGAGCAGTTCTTC

v_call: TRBV19
d_call: TRBD1
clone_size: few
j_call: TRBJ2-4
cdr3_length: 14
cdr3_aa: CASSIFGMGQGQYF
cdr3_nt: TGTGCCAGTAGTATTTTTGGTATGGGACAGGGTCAATACTTC

v_call: TRBV5-5
d_call: TRBD2
clone_size: -
j_call: TRBJ2-1
cdr3_length: 15
cdr3_aa: CASSTPGLAENEQFF
cdr3_nt: TGTGCCAGCAGCACTCCGGGACTAGCGGAGAATGAGCAGTTCTTC

v_call: TRBV12-5
d_call: TRBD1
clone_size: -
j_call: TRBJ1-4
cdr3_length: 17
cdr3_aa: CASGPGDRGQTNEKLFF
cdr3_nt: TGTGCTAGTGGTCCCGGGGACAGGGGGCAAACTAATGAAAAACTGTTTTTT

v_call: TRBV3-1/TRBV3-2
d_call: -
clone_size: -
j_call: TRBJ2-5
cdr3_length: 15
cdr3_aa: CASSQTGTGIETQYF
cdr3_nt: TGTGCCAGCAGCCAGACGGGAACAGGGATTGAGACCCAGTACTTC

v_call: TRBV5-1
d_call: TRBD1
clone_size: -
j_call: TRBJ2-7
cdr3_length: 15
cdr3_aa: CASSLGDRITYEQYF
cdr3_nt: TGCGCCAGCAGCTTGGGGGACAGGATTACCTACGAGCAGTACTTC

v_call: TRBV10-1
d_call: TRBD2
clone_size: -
j_call: TRBJ2-5
cdr3_length: 14
cdr3_aa: CASSVGGGQETQYF
cdr3_nt: TGCGCCAGCAGTGTCGGGGGGGGTCAAGAGACCCAGTACTTC

v_call: TRBV10-1
d_call: -
clone_size: -
j_call: TRBJ1-1
cdr3_length: 14
cdr3_aa: CASSESTPGREAFF
cdr3_nt: TGCGCCAGCAGTGAGTCGACCCCAGGTCGTGAAGCTTTCTTT

v_call: TRBV29-1
d_call: TRBD1
clone_size: -
j_call: TRBJ1-1
cdr3_length: 13
cdr3_aa: CSVWNRGTTEAFF
cdr3_nt: TGCAGCGTTTGGAACAGGGGGACGACTGAAGCTTTCTTT

v_call: TRBV4-2
d_call: -
clone_size: -
j_call: TRBJ2-7
cdr3_length: 15
cdr3_aa: CASSQGQGTTYEQYF
cdr3_nt: TGTGCCAGCAGCCAAGGGCAGGGAACTACGTACGAGCAGTACTTC

v_call: TRBV21-1
d_call: -
clone_size: -
j_call: TRBJ1-5
cdr3_length: 18
cdr3_aa: CASSIPGQGFYSNQPQHF
cdr3_nt: TGTGCCAGCAGCATCCCGGGACAGGGATTCTATAGCAATCAGCCCCAGCATTTT

v_call: TRBV10-1
d_call: TRBD2
clone_size: -
j_call: TRBJ2-7
cdr3_length: 15
cdr3_aa: CASSETSGFAYEQYF
cdr3_nt: TGCGCCAGCAGTGAGACTAGCGGTTTCGCCTACGAGCAGTACTTC

v_call: TRBV7-9
d_call: -
clone_size: -
j_call: TRBJ1-4
cdr3_length: 17
cdr3_aa: CASSPEGTGKTNEKLFF
cdr3_nt: TGTGCCAGCAGCCCAGAGGGAACGGGGAAAACTAATGAAAAACTGTTTTTT

v_call: TRBV6-1
d_call: TRBD1
clone_size: -
j_call: TRBJ1-5
cdr3_length: 16
cdr3_aa: CASSENRDRTSQPQHF
cdr3_nt: TGTGCCAGCAGTGAAAACAGGGACAGGACTTCTCAGCCCCAGCATTTT

v_call: TRBV7-8
d_call: -
clone_size: -
j_call: TRBJ1-4
cdr3_length: 15
cdr3_aa: CASSPSGAPNEKLFF
cdr3_nt: TGTGCCAGCAGCCCAAGCGGGGCTCCTAATGAAAAACTGTTTTTT

v_call: TRBV23-1
d_call: -
clone_size: -
j_call: TRBJ2-4
cdr3_length: 11
cdr3_aa: CASRAGHIQYF
cdr3_nt: TGCGCCAGCAGGGCAGGTCACATTCAGTACTTC

v_call: TRBV4-1
d_call: TRBD2
clone_size: -
j_call: TRBJ2-7
cdr3_length: 15
cdr3_aa: CASSPLAGEVYEQYF
cdr3_nt: TGCGCCAGCAGCCCGCTAGCGGGGGAAGTCTACGAGCAGTACTTC

v_call: TRBV19
d_call: TRBD1
clone_size: -
j_call: TRBJ1-2
cdr3_length: 14
cdr3_aa: CASSETGGAAGYTF
cdr3_nt: TGTGCCAGTAGTGAGACAGGGGGTGCCGCTGGCTACACCTTC

v_call: TRBV7-2
d_call: -
clone_size: -
j_call: TRBJ2-1
cdr3_length: 16
cdr3_aa: CASSPTLGGSYNEQFF
cdr3_nt: TGTGCCAGCAGCCCCACACTAGGTGGCTCCTACAATGAGCAGTTCTTC

v_call: TRBV5-1
d_call: -
clone_size: few
j_call: TRBJ2-1
cdr3_length: 15
cdr3_aa: CASSSARGPDNEQFF
cdr3_nt: TGCGCCAGCAGCTCGGCCCGAGGCCCGGACAATGAGCAGTTCTTC

v_call: TRBV27
d_call: TRBD2
clone_size: -
j_call: TRBJ2-1
cdr3_length: 21
cdr3_aa: CASSKPRTPSGGPRLHGEQFF
cdr3_nt: TGTGCCAGCAGCAAACCCCGAACTCCTAGCGGGGGGCCCCGTCTGCACGGTGAGCAGTTCTTC

v_call: TRBV2
d_call: TRBD1
clone_size: -
j_call: TRBJ2-7
cdr3_length: 13
cdr3_aa: CASSEDRVYEQYF
cdr3_nt: TGTGCCAGCAGTGAGGACAGGGTCTACGAGCAGTACTTC

v_call: TRBV6-5
d_call: -
clone_size: -
j_call: TRBJ1-1
cdr3_length: 15
cdr3_aa: CASSYSSLMSTEAFF
cdr3_nt: TGTGCCAGCAGTTACTCGAGTCTTATGAGCACTGAAGCTTTCTTT

v_call: TRBV7-2
d_call: -
clone_size: -
j_call: TRBJ1-3
cdr3_length: 15
cdr3_aa: CASSLAGSSGNTIYF
cdr3_nt: TGTGCCAGCAGCTTAGCTGGGAGCTCTGGAAACACCATATATTTT

v_call: TRBV11-2
d_call: -
clone_size: -
j_call: TRBJ2-7
cdr3_length: 13
cdr3_aa: CASSLRSSYEQYF
cdr3_nt: TGTGCCAGCAGCCTTCGCAGCTCCTACGAGCAGTACTTC

v_call: TRBV3-1/TRBV3-2
d_call: -
clone_size: -
j_call: TRBJ2-2
cdr3_length: 14
cdr3_aa: CASSQGLGTGELFF
cdr3_nt: TGTGCCAGCAGCCAAGGACTAGGGACCGGGGAGCTGTTTTTT

v_call: TRBV5-4
d_call: -
clone_size: few
j_call: TRBJ2-2
cdr3_length: 16
cdr3_aa: CASSLVGRQVTGELFF
cdr3_nt: TGTGCCAGCAGCTTGGTTGGGCGACAAGTCACCGGGGAGCTGTTTTTT

v_call: TRBV6-1
d_call: TRBD1
clone_size: -
j_call: TRBJ1-6
cdr3_length: 17
cdr3_aa: CASSEAHGQGSVAPLHF
cdr3_nt: TGTGCCAGCAGTGAAGCCCATGGACAGGGGTCGGTGGCACCCCTCCACTTT

v_call: TRBV25-1
d_call: -
clone_size: -
j_call: TRBJ1-5
cdr3_length: 17
cdr3_aa: CASSESRAGVGNQPQHF
cdr3_nt: TGTGCCAGCAGTGAATCTAGGGCAGGGGTCGGCAATCAGCCCCAGCATTTT

v_call: TRBV5-8
d_call: -
clone_size: -
j_call: TRBJ1-5
cdr3_length: 16
cdr3_aa: CASSLAGGYSNQPQHF
cdr3_nt: TGTGCCAGCAGCTTGGCGGGAGGGTATAGCAATCAGCCCCAGCATTTT

v_call: TRBV2
d_call: TRBD1
clone_size: -
j_call: TRBJ2-5
cdr3_length: 15
cdr3_aa: CASSRDREPSETQYF
cdr3_nt: TGTGCCAGCAGCCGGGACAGGGAACCCTCGGAGACCCAGTACTTC